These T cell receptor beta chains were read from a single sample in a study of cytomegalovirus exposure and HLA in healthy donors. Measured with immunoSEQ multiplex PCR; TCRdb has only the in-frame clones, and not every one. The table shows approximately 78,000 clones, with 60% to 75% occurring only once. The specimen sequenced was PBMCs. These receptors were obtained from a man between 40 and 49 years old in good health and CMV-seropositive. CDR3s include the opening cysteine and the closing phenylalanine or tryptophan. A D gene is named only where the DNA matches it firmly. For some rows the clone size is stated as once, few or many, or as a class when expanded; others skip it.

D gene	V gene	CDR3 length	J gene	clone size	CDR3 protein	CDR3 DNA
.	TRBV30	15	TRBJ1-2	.	CAWRLTGRLNYGYTF	TGTGCCTGGAGATTAACAGGCCGGCTCAACTATGGCTACACCTTC
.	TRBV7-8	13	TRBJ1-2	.	CASSLDPGYGYTF	TGTGCCAGCAGCTTAGACCCGGGCTATGGCTACACCTTC
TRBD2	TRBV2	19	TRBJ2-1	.	CASSETTSGGSFWDNEQFF	TGTGCCAGCAGTGAAACGACTAGCGGGGGCAGTTTCTGGGACAATGAGCAGTTCTTC
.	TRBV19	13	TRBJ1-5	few	CASRTGPGQPQHF	TGTGCCAGTAGAACAGGTCCCGGACAGCCCCAGCATTTT
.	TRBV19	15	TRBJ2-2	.	CASGRQRVNTGELFF	TGTGCCAGTGGAAGACAGCGGGTGAACACCGGGGAGCTGTTTTTT
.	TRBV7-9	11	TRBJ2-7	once	CASSQHYEQYF	TGTGCCAGCAGCCAACACTACGAGCAGTACTTC
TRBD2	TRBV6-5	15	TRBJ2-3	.	CASSTSGGTGDTQYF	TGTGCCAGCAGTACTAGCGGGGGTACAGGAGATACGCAGTATTTT
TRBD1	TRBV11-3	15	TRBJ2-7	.	CASSYKDRAAYEQYF	TGTGCCAGCAGCTACAAGGACAGGGCGGCATACGAGCAGTACTTC
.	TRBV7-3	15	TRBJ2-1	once	CASSFLPGGGYEQFF	TGTGCCAGCAGCTTCCTCCCAGGAGGGGGCTATGAGCAGTTCTTC
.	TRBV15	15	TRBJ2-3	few	CATSSQQGAADTQYF	TGTGCCACCAGCAGTCAGCAAGGGGCAGCAGATACGCAGTATTTT
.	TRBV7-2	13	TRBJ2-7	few	CASSLGTASEQYF	TGTGCCAGCAGCTTAGGGACAGCGAGCGAGCAGTACTTC
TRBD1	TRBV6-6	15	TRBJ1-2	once	CASSYNAGGDYGYTF	TGTGCCAGCAGTTACAATGCAGGGGGCGACTATGGCTACACCTTC
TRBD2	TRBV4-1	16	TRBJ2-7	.	CASSQTSGGASYEQYF	TGCGCCAGCAGCCAGACTAGCGGGGGGGCATCCTACGAGCAGTACTTC
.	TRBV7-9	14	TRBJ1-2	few	CASSSGRGLYGYTF	TGTGCCAGCAGCTCGGGGCGGGGTCTCTATGGCTACACCTTC
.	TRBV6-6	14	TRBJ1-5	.	CASSPSDSNQPQHF	TGTGCCAGCAGTCCTAGCGATAGCAATCAGCCCCAGCATTTT
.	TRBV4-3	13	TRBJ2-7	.	CASSQMGSDEQYF	TGCGCCAGCAGCCAAATGGGGAGCGACGAGCAGTACTTC
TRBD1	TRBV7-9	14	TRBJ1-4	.	CASSRDRGDEKLFF	TGTGCCAGCAGCCGCGACAGGGGAGATGAAAAACTGTTTTTT
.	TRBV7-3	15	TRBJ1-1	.	CASSLITVTNTEAFF	TGTGCCAGCAGCTTAATTACAGTCACGAACACTGAAGCTTTCTTT
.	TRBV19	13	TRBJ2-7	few	CASRRRGDYEQYF	TGTGCCAGTAGAAGAAGGGGGGACTACGAGCAGTACTTC
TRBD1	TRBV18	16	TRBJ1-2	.	CASSPIKGGQAGGYTF	TGTGCCAGCTCACCGATAAAAGGAGGACAGGCTGGTGGCTACACCTTC
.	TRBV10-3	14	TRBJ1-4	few	CAISEGRADEKLFF	TGTGCCATCAGTGAGGGCAGGGCGGATGAAAAACTGTTTTTT
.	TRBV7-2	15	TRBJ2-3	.	CASSLRGISTDTQYF	TGTGCCAGCAGCTTACGGGGGATCAGCACAGATACGCAGTATTTT
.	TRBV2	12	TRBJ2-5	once	CASTPRSETQYF	TGTGCCAGCACCCCTCGTTCAGAGACCCAGTACTTC
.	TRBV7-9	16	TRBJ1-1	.	CASSLGGVGSGTEAFF	TGTGCCAGCAGCTTAGGGGGGGTGGGGTCGGGCACTGAAGCTTTCTTT
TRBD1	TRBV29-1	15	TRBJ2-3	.	CSVGGDRGAWNTQYF	TGCAGCGTTGGAGGGGACAGGGGCGCTTGGAATACGCAGTATTTT
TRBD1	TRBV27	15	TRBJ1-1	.	CASSPRDRGNTEAFF	TGTGCCAGCAGTCCCCGGGACAGGGGCAACACTGAAGCTTTCTTT
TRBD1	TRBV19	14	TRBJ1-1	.	CASSPGTGGTEAFF	TGTGCCAGTAGTCCGGGGACAGGGGGCACTGAAGCTTTCTTT
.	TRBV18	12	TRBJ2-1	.	CASSPETNEQFF	TGTGCCAGCTCACCCGAGACAAATGAGCAGTTCTTC
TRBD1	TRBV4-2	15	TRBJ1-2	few	CASSQAQGITYGYTF	TGTGCCAGCAGCCAAGCACAGGGGATAACCTATGGCTACACCTTC
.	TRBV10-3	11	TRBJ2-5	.	CAISPSREQYF	TGTGCCATCAGCCCAAGTCGGGAGCAGTACTTC
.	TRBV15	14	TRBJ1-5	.	CATALRQTNQPQHF	TGTGCCACCGCGTTACGGCAGACTAATCAGCCCCAGCATTTT
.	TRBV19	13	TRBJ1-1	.	CASSINRNTEAFF	TGTGCCAGTAGTATTAATCGGAACACTGAAGCTTTCTTT
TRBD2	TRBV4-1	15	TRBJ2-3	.	CASSPASGGTDTQYF	TGCGCCAGCAGCCCCGCTAGCGGGGGAACAGATACGCAGTATTTT
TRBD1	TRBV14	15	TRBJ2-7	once	CASSPSGQGRREQYF	TGTGCCAGCAGCCCTTCGGGACAGGGTCGCCGCGAGCAGTACTTC
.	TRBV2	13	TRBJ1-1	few	CASSVSGLTEAFF	TGTGCCAGCAGTGTTTCAGGGCTCACTGAAGCTTTCTTT
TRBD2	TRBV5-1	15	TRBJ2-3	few	CASSPPLAGRDTQYF	TGCGCCAGCAGCCCACCTTTAGCGGGGCGAGATACGCAGTATTTT
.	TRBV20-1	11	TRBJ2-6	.	CSVEGANVLTF	TGCAGTGTGGAGGGGGCCAACGTCCTGACTTTC
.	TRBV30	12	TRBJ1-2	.	CAWSPPHHGYTF	TGTGCCTGGAGTCCTCCACACCATGGCTACACCTTC
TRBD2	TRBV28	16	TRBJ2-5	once	CASSPPGLAMGETQYF	TGTGCCAGCAGTCCACCGGGACTAGCTATGGGGGAGACCCAGTACTTC
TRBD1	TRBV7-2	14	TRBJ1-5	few	CASSRQGAGQPQHF	TGTGCCAGCAGCAGACAGGGGGCCGGTCAGCCCCAGCATTTT